This record concerns one T cell receptor (beta chain) sequence. This clonotype was detected ten times or more. Which antigen it targets is not known. No much larger clonotype is one base removed from it; base qualities were not supplied. Libraries came from multiplex PCR. This sample was sequenced with an Illumina HiSeq 4000. To build TCR beta libraries, CDR3 regions were amplified by Arm-PCR using iRepertoire HTBI primers. Gel purification was performed on PCR products prior to sequencing. The paper's processing steps were these. Gene usage analysis of CDR3 amino acid clonotypes relied on the 55 to 80 TRBV and 14 TRBJ segments identified across samples. Filtered high-quality paired reads were merged into contigs using COPE and FqMerger. BLAST was used to align contigs to the IMGT TRBV, TRBD and TRBJ reference genes, and CDR3 was defined following IMGT. Clonotypes above 0.1% frequency were classified as highly expanded clones. Repertoire diversity was measured by Shannon entropy, and V-J evenness by the Gini coefficient. A clonotype found in more than one individual was treated as public. TCRdb cleaned the public reads at Q25 with fastp, built clones with MiXCR and kept in-frame beta chains. For every CDR3 protein sequence, its rows merge into one entry that carries the most common genes and DNA. These V and J calls originate from TCRdb's pipeline instead of the authors' own analysis. Across this sample there are hundreds of thousands of distinct CDR3 sequences, with roughly 15% seen only once. The ten largest clones add up to approximately 20% of the sample.

This specimen belongs to a study of regulatory T cells in long-lasting Graves disease (dated by TCRdb to about 2021). The study in broad terms: In the newly diagnosed Graves' disease group, patients had been taking antithyroid drugs for less than 3 months. The study took place in China and was registered as a clinical trial. A total of approximately 35 samples were covered by TCR sequencing, comprising approximately 13 persistent and roughly 20 newly diagnosed Graves' disease patients. Peripheral blood TCR sequencing and RNA sequencing compared persistent Graves' disease patients with newly diagnosed Graves' disease patients.

Results the study describes overall, beyond this receptor: Patients with persistent disease shared more public clonotypes (fewer than 3,000) than newly diagnosed patients did (around 980). As a limitation, the authors acknowledged that the small sample size may reduce accuracy. Only the TCR beta chain was sequenced and analyzed. Persistent disease showed preferential use of TRBV28, TRBJ1-2 and TRBJ2-5, whereas newly diagnosed disease favored TRBV20-1 and TRBJ2-1. Peripheral blood alone was examined, since thyroid tissue, which constituted the primary lesion, could not be accessed. Compared with newly diagnosed patients, persistent Graves' disease patients had lower TCR Shannon entropy and fewer highly expanded clones, which suggests clonal expansion.

CDR1 and CDR2 were assigned from the germline V gene (reference sequence) as LNHDA and SQIVND. After removal of 7 bases from V and 5 bases from J, the junction retains 16 bases not matched to a gene. There are 17 amino acids in the CDR3, from cysteine to phenylalanine inclusive. Only the CDR3 DNA stays, 51 bases, in frame from base 1. What the time point label conveys for this sample: newly diagnosed GD, antithyroid drugs for less than 3 months. RNA was extracted from PBMCs in TRIzol for both TCR sequencing and RNA sequencing. Graves' disease was diagnosed according to American Thyroid Association guidelines. Patients were recruited from an endocrinology department in Xi'an, China. Each patient gave approximately 9 milliliters of peripheral blood, collected in an EDTA anticoagulant tube. Ficoll Paque Plus density gradient separation was used to isolate PBMCs, and no further T cell sorting was performed. RNA quality was checked with an Agilent 2100 Bioanalyzer and agarose gel, and concentration with a NanoDrop 2000.

The same data also contributed to another study, on T cells in Graves' hyperthyroidism and ophthalmopathy. Reported in the second study: A patient counted as having stable Graves' hyperthyroidism if no progression to ophthalmopathy occurred over 18 months of follow-up. Hyperthyroidism patients were newly diagnosed, had a disease duration of under 2 months, and were aged 18 to 65 years. The study excluded patients with uncontrolled infections, other autoimmune diseases, pregnancy or lactation. Diagnoses were established on the basis of clinical symptoms, serum thyroxine and TRAb, thyroid ultrasound, and orbital computed tomography. A first-round RT-PCR of the TCR CDR3 used the HTBI primer set with the Qiagen OneStep RT-PCR kit. Blood samples also contained most of the expanded thyroid clonotypes (frequency above 0.001), which suggests that blood repertoires may reflect thyroid immune responses. In cross-validation, a model built on a 13 V-J signature told ophthalmopathy apart from stable hyperthyroidism with just under 90% sensitivity and about 81% specificity, and in testing the same model reached 80%/75%. During validation, the model predicted progression to ophthalmopathy a median of about 6.5 months ahead of onset, with around 70% sensitivity and about 75% specificity. To identify TCR V-J signatures that set the groups apart, the researchers used a discovery cohort of about a hundred patients, made up of approximately 43 with Graves' ophthalmopathy and some 56 with stable Graves' hyperthyroidism. An independent validation cohort of under 20 hyperthyroidism patients and about 15 patients who later progressed to ophthalmopathy tested prospective prediction of ophthalmopathy. The 90 to 100 discovery patients were randomly split 7:3 into training and test sets. In six Graves' hyperthyroidism patients, the study also compared T-cell repertoires from thyroid tissue with T-cell repertoires from blood. After sampling, hyperthyroidism patients received methimazole starting at 30 mg daily, and ophthalmopathy patients received high-dose intravenous methylprednisolone. The libraries were constructed in a second round of multiplex PCR and then size-selected and purified. Sequencing of the libraries was done on an Illumina HiSeq2000 using paired-end 100 bp reads. SOAPnuke was used to process the raw data, removing reads that contained adapters or uncalled bases, had a mean Phred below 15, or lacked an exact match to the constant primer or identifier. COPE v1.2.5 was used to merge the high-quality paired reads, and each unique nucleotide sequence was defined as a clonotype. MiTCR v1.1 was used to align clonotypes to the IMGT TRBV, TRBD and TRBJ reference segments. Analysis was restricted to V-J combinations with a frequency above 0.0001, which covered roughly 99% of repertoires. The TCS score was defined as F50 (clonal expansion) divided by E x V (chaos), with BLOSUM62-based TCRdist calculated between CDR3 peptides within each V-J. Welch's t-statistics and random forest reduced around 520 V-J features to fewer than 15, which were used in a naive Bayes classifier (R e1071). No statistical method was used to fix the sample size in advance, and group allocation was not hidden from the investigators. The paper describes TCR Vbeta CDR3 sequencing of more than 120 peripheral blood samples, made up of about 41 ophthalmopathy patients, 70 to 75 hyperthyroidism patients and roughly 17 progressor patients.

The clonotype originates from a woman aged 25 to 45 with Graves disease. Donor details come from another sample of the same person, matched by shared clones. The chain employs TRBV19 and TRBJ1-1; the junction holds 10 bases that match TRBD1. This material consisted of peripheral blood mononuclear cells (PBMCs), taken at new diagnosis, from a patient treated with antithyroid drugs. The sequence in DNA is TGTGCCAGTACCCCCCCACCGGGACAGGGGATCGGGACTGAAGCTTTCTTT. The resulting protein is CASTPPPGQGIGTEAFF. The full variable domain, completed from the reference TRBV19 and TRBJ1-1 proteins outside the CDR3, reads DGGITQSPKYLFRKEGQNVTLSCEQNLNHDAMYWYRQDPGQGLRLIYYSQIVNDFQKGDIAEGYSVSREKKESFPLTVTSAQKNPTAFYLCASTPPPGQGIGTEAFFGQGTRLTVV.